The TCR beta chain described here comes from a study of vaccination and CD4 T cells after COVID-19. Scientists ran DNA taken from cultured CD4+ T cells through the Oncomine TCR Beta short-read assay for sequencing. Researchers extracted genomic DNA from CD4+ T cells that had been cultured. TCRdb re-analysed the PCR reads in MiXCR, keeping a single row per CDR3 protein. The sample records around 21,000 distinct CDR3 sequences, roughly 51% being singletons. The treatment: roughly 10-day PBMC culture with coronavirus spike peptide pools or control peptides (ViraFEST assay). V lost 4 bases and J lost 4; bases outside the gene matches: 12. The CDR3 contains 16 residues. CDR1 SGHTA and CDR2 FQGNSA come from the germline V gene. Of note for this clonotype: What it recognizes is unknown.

Whole-study findings and limits: A median approximately 83% of convalescent patients' SARS-CoV-2-reactive clones emerged only after vaccination.

This chain links TRBV7-2 with TRBJ1-2; 7 bases align to TRBD1. This sequence originates from a human donor who had recovered from COVID-19. Source material: CD4+ T cells from blood, cultured in vitro. CDR3 sequence reads: CASSSTTGTAGYGYTF. As DNA, the CDR3 is TGTGCCAGCAGCTCTACGACCGGGACAGCCGGCTATGGCTACACCTTC.